The 18 T cell receptor beta chains below were found in one sample sequenced in a study of cytomegalovirus exposure and HLA in healthy donors. Primers for the PCR totalled 60 Vbeta and 13 Jbeta. This table comes from immunoSEQ multiplex PCR, and its TCRdb copy is limited to in-frame clones, with some not included. Among 130,000 or so clones listed, about 8.5% were seen once. Source material: PBMCs. The receptor source for this set is a middle-aged man in good health and CMV-seronegative.

This clone appeared a few times. This chain uses TRBV7-9 with TRBJ2-5, with TRBD2 identical over 7 bases. V dropped 11 bases and J dropped 4; count of bases not matched to a gene: 13. CDR1 and CDR2 (germline): SEHNR, FQNEAQ (reference sequence). This CDR3 contains 14 residues. The CDR3, as DNA: TGTGCCGGCATCGCGGGGGAGACCCTAGAGACCCAGTACTTC. It translates to CAGIAGETLETQYF.

This clone was detected only a few times. The chain uses TRBV7-9 and TRBJ1-4, with D possibly matching TRBD1 (5 bases). Germline V lookup: CDR1 SEHNR, CDR2 FQNEAQ (reference sequence). Trimming took off 1 base at V and 8 bases at J, with 14 bases between the two ends. The CDR3 contains 15 residues. The CDR3 DNA follows: TGTGCCAGCAGCTTAGTGGCAGGGAGGATCGAAAAACTGTTTTTT. Protein: CASSLVAGRIEKLFF.

The rearrangement links TRBV5-5 to TRBJ1-1; D perhaps matches TRBD1 (6 bases). Per germline, CDR1 SGHKS and CDR2 YYEKEE (reference sequence). The CDR3 has 17 amino acids. Trimming took 1 base from V and 0 from J, leaving 16 bases between them. Here the CDR3 reads CASSLPQGLAMNTEAFF. The CDR3 nucleotides read TGTGCCAGCAGCTTGCCCCAGGGGTTAGCGATGAACACTGAAGCTTTCTTT.

The chain employs TRBV7-2 and TRBJ2-1, with 7 bases identical to TRBD2. The germline gives CDR1 SGHTA, CDR2 FQGNSA. The CDR3 is 18 amino acids. After removal of 5 bases from V and 8 bases from J, the junction contained 21 bases not matched to a gene. The CDR3 sequence: CASSPPGIGGGREYEQFF. The CDR3 bases are TGTGCCAGCAGCCCCCCGGGGATTGGCGGGGGACGGGAGTATGAGCAGTTCTTC.

The V gene is TRBV10-3, the J gene TRBJ2-2; 11 bases agree with TRBD1. This CDR3 is built from 14 residues. With V trimmed by 7 bases and J by 6 bases, 4 bases remained unmatched. Germline lookup yields CDR1 ENHRY and CDR2 SYGVKD. Here the CDR3 reads CAITTGQGAGELFF. CDR3 DNA: TGTGCCATCACTACGGGACAGGGGGCCGGGGAGCTGTTTTTT.

This clone was recorded a few times. The V call is TRBV4-3, the J call TRBJ2-3, with TRBD2 matching over 14 bases. The CDR3 length is 15 residues. V shed 4 bases and J 6 bases; nucleotides not matched to a gene: 3. Looked up from germline, CDR1 is LGHNA and CDR2 is YSLEER. The CDR3 nucleotides read TGCGCCAGCAGCCGGACTAGCGGGGGGTCGGATACGCAGTATTTT. Amino acids: CASSRTSGGSDTQYF.

The rearrangement uses TRBV2 and TRBJ2-5; D ambiguous. The CDR3 covers 13 residues. Germline CDR1 is SNHLY and CDR2 is FYNNEI. Between the trimmed V and J ends, which lost 8 bases and 1 base, there was a span of 11 bases. CDR3 amino acids: CASQNGPQETQYF. Written as DNA, the CDR3 is TGTGCCAGCCAAAATGGCCCCCAAGAGACCCAGTACTTC.

As DNA, the CDR3 is TGCGCCAGCAGCCAAGATGGCGGAGGGTTCAACTATGGCTACACCTTC. It yields the protein CASSQDGGGFNYGYTF. V gene TRBV4-1 combines with J gene TRBJ1-2; unclear D gene. CDR1 is MGHRA, CDR2 YSYEKL, per germline. The ends were cut back, 0 bases at V and 2 bases at J, with 13 bases in the middle. CDR3 length: 16 residues.

The V gene is TRBV11-2, the J gene TRBJ2-5; TRBD2 aligns across 8 bases. V lost 1 base to trimming and J lost 5 bases; unmatched junction nucleotides: 9. CDR1 is SGHAT, CDR2 FQNNGV, per germline. The CDR3 is 16 residues long. CDR3 coding DNA: TGTGCCAGCAGCTTAGGGGGGGCGGGGGGAATGGAGACCCAGTACTTC. Translating gives CASSLGGAGGMETQYF.

This chain connects TRBV6-1 to TRBJ1-2; D might be TRBD1 (5 bases). The germline V and J ends were trimmed by 3 bases and 7 bases, with 18 bases remaining between them. The CDR3 has 15 residues. Germline CDR1 MNHNS, CDR2 SASEGT. In DNA form, the CDR3 reads TGTGCCAGCAGTGAGGGTTTGGGGCAGGGAGGTGGCTACACCTTC. It encodes CASSEGLGQGGGYTF.

The genes are TRBV9 and TRBJ1-1, with D possibly matching TRBD1 (6 bases). The CDR3 sequence is 15 residues long. In germline, CDR1 is SGDLS, CDR2 YYNGEE. V was clipped by 0 bases and J by 3 bases, with 12 bases between them. Here the CDR3 reads CASSVGPGVDTEAFF. The CDR3 DNA is TGTGCCAGCAGCGTAGGCCCAGGGGTGGACACTGAAGCTTTCTTT.

The genes are TRBV30 and TRBJ1-6; 7 bases match TRBD1. Germline V gene sequence: CDR1 GTSNPN, CDR2 SVGIG (reference sequence). The CDR3 contains 13 residues. J lost 7 bases, V lost 8 bases, and 8 bases had no gene match. CDR3 region: CAGTTGLNSPLHF. In DNA, the CDR3 is TGTGCCGGCACGACAGGGTTGAATTCACCCCTCCACTTT.

V usage is TRBV13 and J usage is TRBJ1-6; 7 bases are a match to TRBD1. The CDR3 length is 16 residues. Germline-derived CDR1 and CDR2 are PRHDT and FYEKMQ (reference sequence). The V segment lost 5 bases and the J segment 9 bases; nucleotides outside the gene matches: 13. The CDR3 loop reads CASSLQQGNIGSPLHF. DNA for the CDR3: TGTGCCAGCAGCCTCCAACAGGGGAACATCGGTTCACCCCTCCACTTT.

The rearrangement uses TRBV2 and TRBJ1-2, with 12 bases that match TRBD1. Germline trimming cut 8 bases from V and 2 bases from J; bases unmatched to any gene: 3. The CDR3 loop spans 14 amino acids. Germline values: CDR1 SNHLY, CDR2 FYNNEI. CDR3 in amino acids: CASGGQGANYGYTF. CDR3 coding DNA: TGTGCCAGCGGGGGACAGGGGGCGAACTATGGCTACACCTTC.

The chain recombines TRBV15 with TRBJ2-3, with 12 bases aligning to TRBD1. The CDR3 extends over 16 amino acids. Trimming took 0 bases from V and 2 from J; bases not matched to a gene: 0. Germline loops: CDR1 LNHNV, CDR2 YYDKDF (reference sequence). In DNA form, the CDR3 reads TGTGCCACCAGCAGAGAGGGACAGGGGGCCACAGATACGCAGTATTTT. The encoded protein is CATSREGQGATDTQYF.

A few counts support this clone. The chain couples TRBV5-1 to TRBJ2-5, with 9 positions matching TRBD2. The end of the DNA fits TRBJ2-7 better, so the J call may be wrong. The CDR3 loop spans 17 amino acids. The germline V gene has CDR1 SGHRS and CDR2 YFSETQ. DNA for the CDR3: TGCGCCAGCAGCTTGGTTGCTAGCGGGGTACTCTCCTACGAGCAGTACTTC. Protein product: CASSLVASGVLSYEQYF.

In this sample, this clone turned up a few times. The CDR3 DNA reads TGTGCCAGCACCCAGCAGGCAGGGGCGATCACCGGGGAGCTGTTTTTT. Its translation is CASTQQAGAITGELFF. The genes are TRBV7-8 and TRBJ2-2, with a weak D call TRBD1 (6 bases). CDR1 and CDR2 from the germline V gene are SGHVS and FQNEAQ. V was trimmed by 7 bases and J by 4 bases, leaving 19 bases between them. This CDR3 comprises 16 residues.

The chain recombines TRBV7-9 with TRBJ2-7; 9 bases line up with TRBD1. There are 15 residues in the CDR3. V shed 5 bases and J 2 bases; nucleotides not matched to a gene: 7. The V gene's germline CDR1 is SEHNR and CDR2 FQNEAQ (reference sequence). The DNA for the CDR3 is TGTGCCAGCAGCCCTACAGGGGGCCAAACCTACGAGCAGTACTTC. Protein: CASSPTGGQTYEQYF.